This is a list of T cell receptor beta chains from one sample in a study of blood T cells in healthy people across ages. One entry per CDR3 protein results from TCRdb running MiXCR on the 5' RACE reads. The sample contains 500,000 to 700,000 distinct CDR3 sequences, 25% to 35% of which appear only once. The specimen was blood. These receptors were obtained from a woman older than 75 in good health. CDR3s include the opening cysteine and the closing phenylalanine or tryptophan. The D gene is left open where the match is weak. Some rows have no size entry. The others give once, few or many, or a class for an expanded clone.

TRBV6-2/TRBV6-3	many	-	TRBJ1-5	TGTGCCAGCAGACAGGGCAGCAATCAGCCCCAGCATTTT	CASRQGSNQPQHF
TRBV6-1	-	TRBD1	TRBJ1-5	TGTGCCAGCAGTGTCACAGGGGGCTGGGGCAATCAGCCCCAGCATTTT	CASSVTGGWGNQPQHF
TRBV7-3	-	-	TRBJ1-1	TGTGCCAGCAGCTTAGGGGTAAGCACTGAAGCTTTCTTT	CASSLGVSTEAFF
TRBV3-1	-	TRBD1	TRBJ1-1	TGTGCCAGCAGCCCGACAGGGGGCAAGACTGAAGCTTTCTTT	CASSPTGGKTEAFF
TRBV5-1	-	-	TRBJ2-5	TGCGCCAGCAGCTTGGCGGCAGGGATGCAAGAGACCCAGTACTTC	CASSLAAGMQETQYF
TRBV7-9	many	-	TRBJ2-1	TGTGCCAGCACCCCGGCGAGCCTATCCTACAATGAGCAGTTCTTC	CASTPASLSYNEQFF
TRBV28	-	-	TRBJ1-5	TGTGCCAGCAAACAGAGCAATCAGCCCCAGCATTTT	CASKQSNQPQHF
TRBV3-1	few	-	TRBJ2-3	TGTGCCAGCAGCCAAGAATCGGGGGGCCCGGGAGATACGCAGTATTTT	CASSQESGGPGDTQYF
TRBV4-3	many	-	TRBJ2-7	TGCGCCAGCAGCCGAGACAAAGGTTACGAGCAGTACTTC	CASSRDKGYEQYF
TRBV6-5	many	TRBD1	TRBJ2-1	TGTGCCAGCAGCACAGGGGGCGCCTACAATGAGCAGTTCTTC	CASSTGGAYNEQFF
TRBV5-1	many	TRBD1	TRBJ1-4	TGCGCCAGCCAGACAGGGGTCACGACTAATGAAAAACTGTTTTTT	CASQTGVTTNEKLFF
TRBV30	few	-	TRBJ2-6	TGTGCCTGGACCCCTGGACGGGGCTCTGGGGCCAACGTCCTGACTTTC	CAWTPGRGSGANVLTF
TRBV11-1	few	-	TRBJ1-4	TGTGCCAGCAGCTTTGCCGCAACTAATGAAAAACTGTTTTTT	CASSFAATNEKLFF
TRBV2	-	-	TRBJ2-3	TGTGCCAGCAGTGTCCAAGGGGCCCGCGATACGCAGTATTTT	CASSVQGARDTQYF
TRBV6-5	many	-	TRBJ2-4	TGTGCCCCCTTTCAGGGGTCAGCCAAAAACATTCAGTACTTC	CAPFQGSAKNIQYF
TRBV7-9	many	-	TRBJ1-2	TGTGCCAGCAGCTTACGTGGGTGGGGACATGGTGCCGGCTACACCTTC	CASSLRGWGHGAGYTF
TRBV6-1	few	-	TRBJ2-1	TGTGCCGGCTCCAGGGGGGACAATGAGCAGTTCTTC	CAGSRGDNEQFF
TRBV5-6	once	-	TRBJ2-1	TGTGCCAGCAGCTTGGCCAGTCGGGTTTGGGTTGTAAATGAGCAGTTCTTC	CASSLASRVWVVNEQFF
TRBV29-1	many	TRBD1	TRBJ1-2	TGCAGCGTAGAGGACAGGGGAGGGAATGGCTACACCTTC	CSVEDRGGNGYTF
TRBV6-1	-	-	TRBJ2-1	TGTGCCAGCAGTGTCCTACTAGGGGGTTTCTACAATGAGCAGTTCTTC	CASSVLLGGFYNEQFF
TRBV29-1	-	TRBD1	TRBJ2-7	TGCAGCGTTGAGGGGACAGGGGACACCTACGAGCAGTACTTC	CSVEGTGDTYEQYF
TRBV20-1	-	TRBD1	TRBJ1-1	TGCAGTGCTTCCCCGGGACAGGGGAACACTGAAGCTTTCTTT	CSASPGQGNTEAFF
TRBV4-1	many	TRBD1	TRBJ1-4	TGCGCCAGCAGCCAAGATCGGGGACAGGGGACGACTAATGAAAAACTGTTTTTT	CASSQDRGQGTTNEKLFF
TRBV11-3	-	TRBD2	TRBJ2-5	TGTGCCAGCAGCTCAGGACAAGCGGGGATAAGAGAGACCCAGTACTTC	CASSSGQAGIRETQYF
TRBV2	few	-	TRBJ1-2	TGTGCCAGCAGGGACTCCGGGACCCCAGTAGGCTACACCTTC	CASRDSGTPVGYTF
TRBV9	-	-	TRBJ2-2	TGTGCCAGCAGCGTAGGGTTTGCCGGGGAGCTGTTTTTT	CASSVGFAGELFF
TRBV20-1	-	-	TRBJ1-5	TGCAGTGCTAGAAAGGGGGAAGAGCAGCCCCAGCATTTT	CSARKGEEQPQHF
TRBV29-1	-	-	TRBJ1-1	TGCAGCTCCCGAGGAGGGGCCGGCAGGGAAGCTTTCTTT	CSSRGGAGREAFF